This TCR beta chain stems from a study of OX40 agonist ivuxolimab in advanced cancers. Produced via immunoSEQ multiplex PCR; TCRdb's table is partial and in-frame only. Of approximately 80,000 clones in the sample, 75% to 95% were seen once. Germline CDR1 is PRHDT and CDR2 is FYEKMQ (reference sequence). V lost 4 bases and J 0 bases, leaving 9 bases between the germline ends. The CDR3 sequence is 14 residues long. V gene TRBV13 combines with J gene TRBJ2-5; D perhaps matches TRBD2 (5 bases). The source of this sequence is an adult with an advanced solid tumor such as melanoma, head and neck, liver or kidney cancer. The sequenced sample was CD4+ or CD8+ T cells sorted from blood, obtained in a trial of the OX40 agonist ivuxolimab. CDR3 DNA: TGTGCCAGCAGCTCCGGACTGAACCAAGAGACCCAGTACTTC. This sequence encodes CASSSGLNQETQYF.